This TCR beta chain was recorded in a study of naive and memory T cell subsets. Two oligonucleotides, mixed equimolar, formed the beta constant-region primer covering TRBC1 and TRBC2. Nested alpha and beta constant-region primers with the SP2 primer drove four PCR rounds on ligated cDNA. TCRdb independently ran MiXCR on the UMI-ligation and nested PCR reads; one entry per CDR3 protein. The sample records 30,000 to 40,000 distinct CDR3 sequences, under 20% being singletons. This clonotype was seen only a few times. CDR3 length: 14 amino acids. Germline V gives CDR1 MNHEY, CDR2 SVGAGI. V was pared by 6 bases and J by 3 bases, with 15 bases between.

Sequenced input: effector memory CD4+ T cells from blood. As to subset: effector memory, CD45RA- CD27-. This TCR came from a human donor in good health. V gene TRBV6-5 combines with J gene TRBJ2-7, with TRBD2 as a possible D gene (6 bases). The DNA of the CDR3 is TGTGCCAGCAGCAAATCGGGGGTCAACTACGAGCAGTACTTC. Protein: CASSKSGVNYEQYF.